This T cell receptor (beta chain) was sequenced for a study of shared clonotypes between healthy human individuals. Study findings and constraints: Limitation of the genetic and exposure-history diversity represented came from the few donors.

The repertoire was sequenced with immunoSEQ multiplex PCR; TCRdb's copy has only in-frame clones and lacks some. Of 2 million to 2.5 million clones listed, 85% to 95% are singletons. CD45RO-negative, CCR7-positively selected cells formed the naive CD8 fraction, excluding terminally differentiated effector memory CD45RA+ cells. This clone appeared a single time. Its antigen is undetermined. The CDR3 has 13 amino acids. CDR1 is LNHDA, CDR2 SQIVND, per germline (reference sequence). The germline V and J ends were trimmed by 7 bases and 8 bases, with 14 bases remaining between them. The sequenced sample was naive CD8+ T cells sorted from blood. V is TRBV19 and J is TRBJ2-2, with unresolved D. This clonotype originated in a man aged 18 to 35 in good health. The DNA for the CDR3 is TGTGCCAGTAACTCCGGAGCCTTTGGGGAGCTGTTTTTT. Translation: CASNSGAFGELFF.